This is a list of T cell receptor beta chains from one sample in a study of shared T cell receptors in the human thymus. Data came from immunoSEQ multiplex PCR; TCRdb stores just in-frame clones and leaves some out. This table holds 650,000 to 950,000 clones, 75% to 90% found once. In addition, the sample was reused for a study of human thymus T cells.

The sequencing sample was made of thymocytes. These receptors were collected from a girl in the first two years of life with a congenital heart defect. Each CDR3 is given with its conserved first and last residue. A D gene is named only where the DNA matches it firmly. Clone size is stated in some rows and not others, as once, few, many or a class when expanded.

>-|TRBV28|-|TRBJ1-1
TGTGCCAGCAGGGGGCTCCCGACGAACACTGAAGCTTTCTTT
CASRGLPTNTEAFF
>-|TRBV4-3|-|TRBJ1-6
TGCGCCAGCAGCCCCGCGAGACGAGACAGAAATTCACCCCTCCACTTT
CASSPARRDRNSPLHF
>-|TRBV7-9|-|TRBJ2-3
TGTGCCAGCAGCTTATTGGGACACCACAGCACAGATACGCAGTATTTT
CASSLLGHHSTDTQYF
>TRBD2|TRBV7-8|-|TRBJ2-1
TGTGCCAGCAGGCGTACCTTGGGACTAGCGGGCAAGCAGTTCTTC
CASRRTLGLAGKQFF
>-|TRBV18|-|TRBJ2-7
TGTGCCAGCTCCACGCGGAGGTACGAGCAGTACTTC
CASSTRRYEQYF
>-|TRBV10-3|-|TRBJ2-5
TGTGCCATCAGTGAATGGAAGGGGCTACCATCCTCCCGGGAGACCCAGTACTTC
CAISEWKGLPSSRETQYF
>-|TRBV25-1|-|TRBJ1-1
TGTGCCAGCAGTCCCGACACTGAAGCTTTCTTT
CASSPDTEAFF
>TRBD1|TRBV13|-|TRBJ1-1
TGTGCCAGCAGCGGGACAGTAGCTGAAGCTTTCTTT
CASSGTVAEAFF
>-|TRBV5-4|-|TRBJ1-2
TGTGCCAGCAGCGTAAATCGGGACAACACTAACTATGGCTACACCTTC
CASSVNRDNTNYGYTF
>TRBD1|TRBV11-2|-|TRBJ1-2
TGTGCCAGCAGCTTAGGACGGACAGGGAGACACTATGGCTACACCTTC
CASSLGRTGRHYGYTF
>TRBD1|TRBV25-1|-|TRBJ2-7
TGTGCCAGCAGTGAACTCGGGGACAGGGACGAGCAGTACTTC
CASSELGDRDEQYF
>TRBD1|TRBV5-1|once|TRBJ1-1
TGCGCCAGCAGCTTGGGGGACAGGGAGGCTGAAGCTTTCTTT
CASSLGDREAEAFF
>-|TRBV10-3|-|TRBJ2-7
TGTGCCATCAGTGAGTCGAAATCTGCTAGTACGGTCGGGTCGGTCCTAACCTACGAGCAGTACTTC
CAISESKSASTVGSVLTYEQYF
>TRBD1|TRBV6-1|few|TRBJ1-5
TGTGCCAGCAGTGAAAAGGACAGGGGCAATCAGCCCCAGCATTTT
CASSEKDRGNQPQHF
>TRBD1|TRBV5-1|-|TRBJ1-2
TGCGCCAGCAGCTTGGGGGACAGGACCACCCACAACTATGGCTACACCTTC
CASSLGDRTTHNYGYTF
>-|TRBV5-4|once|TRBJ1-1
TGTGCCAGCAGCTTCTCACAGGTGAACACTGAAGCTTTCTTT
CASSFSQVNTEAFF
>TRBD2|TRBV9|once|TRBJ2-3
TGTGCCAGCAGCGTAGGGACTAGCGGGGGGGAGGTGACAGATACGCAGTATTTT
CASSVGTSGGEVTDTQYF
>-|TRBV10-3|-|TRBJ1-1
TGTGCCACCGGGGTTTCGGACACTGAAGCTTTCTTT
CATGVSDTEAFF
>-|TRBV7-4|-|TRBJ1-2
TGTGCCAGCAGCCCTCCTCGACTAAACTATGGCTACACCTTC
CASSPPRLNYGYTF
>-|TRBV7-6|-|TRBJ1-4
TGTGCCAGCAGCTTAGCGCTCGGTGAAAAACTGTTTTTT
CASSLALGEKLFF
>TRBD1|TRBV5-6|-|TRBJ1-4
TGTGCCAGCAGCTTGGAGACAGGGGAAAAACTGTTTTTT
CASSLETGEKLFF
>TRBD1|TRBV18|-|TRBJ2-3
TGTGCCAGCTCGCCAGCCCTACGGGACAGGGGCACAGATACGCAGTATTTT
CASSPALRDRGTDTQYF
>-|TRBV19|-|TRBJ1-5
TGTGCCAGTAGTATTGGGCGTTGGCAGCCCCAGCATTTT
CASSIGRWQPQHF
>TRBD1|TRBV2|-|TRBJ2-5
TGTGCCAGCAGTGAACCCCAGACAGGGGGCCGGGAGACCCAGTACTTC
CASSEPQTGGRETQYF
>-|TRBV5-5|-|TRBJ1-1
TGTGCCAGCAGCTTGGGGCGGATCGAAGCTTTCTTT
CASSLGRIEAFF
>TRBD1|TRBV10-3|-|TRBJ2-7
TGTGCCATCAATGCCGGGACAGGGGATGGATGCGAGCAGTACTTC
CAINAGTGDGCEQYF
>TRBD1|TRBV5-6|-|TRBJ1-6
TGTGCCAGCAGCTGGGGGACAGGGGATGGCTCCTATAATTCACCCCTCCACTTT
CASSWGTGDGSYNSPLHF
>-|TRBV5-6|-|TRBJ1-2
TGTGCCAGCAGCTTGACGTACTCGGGTGGCTACACCTTC
CASSLTYSGGYTF
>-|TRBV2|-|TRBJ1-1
TGTGCCAGCCTGACTCGTCGGGACAACCTTCATACAGCTTTCTTT
CASLTRRDNLHTAFF